A single sample is the source of the 21 T cell receptor beta chains below, sequenced in a study of T-cell reconstitution after alpha-beta-depleted transplantation in children. TCRbeta library preparation incorporated unique molecular identifiers. TCRdb redid the calling of the PCR reads with MiXCR, one entry per CDR3 protein. Of 420,000 or so distinct CDR3 sequences listed, approximately 11% are singletons. Material: PBMCs from the stem cell graft donor, obtained from the stem cell graft. Receptors were obtained from a human donor who donated a stem cell graft to a child with acute myeloid leukemia.

The chain is built from TRBV20-1 and TRBJ1-5; D is possibly TRBD1 (5 bases). Looked up from germline, CDR1 is DFQATT and CDR2 is SNEGSKA (reference sequence). The CDR3 has 18 amino acids. Trimming stripped 0 bases from V and 2 bases from J, with 20 bases between. In DNA, the CDR3 is TGCAGTGCTAGAGATTACAATGAAGGCAGGGAGGGCAATCAGCCCCAGCATTTT. This codes for CSARDYNEGREGNQPQHF.

This rearrangement joins TRBV11-2 to TRBJ2-3, with unresolved D. This CDR3 contains 14 residues. Germline lookup yields CDR1 SGHAT and CDR2 FQNNGV. Trimming removed 2 bases from V and 6 bases from J, with 12 bases in between. The CDR3 loop reads CASSLSGRLDTQYF. The CDR3 DNA reads TGTGCCAGCAGCTTATCGGGTCGCTTGGATACGCAGTATTTT.

This sequence joins TRBV20-1 and TRBJ2-3; possibly TRBD2 for D (6 bases). Germline V gene data show CDR1 as DFQATT and CDR2 as SNEGSKA (reference sequence). Trimming left V 1 base short and J 2 bases short, with 16 bases between. This CDR3 spans 16 amino acids. This chain's CDR3 is CSARGAGAGITDTQYF. The CDR3 coding sequence is TGCAGTGCTAGAGGGGCTGGTGCGGGGATCACAGATACGCAGTATTTT.

This clonotype was picked up a small number of times. The J gene is TRBJ1-1, the V gene TRBV5-1, with D perhaps matching TRBD1 (6 bases). Trimming removed 3 bases at V and 2 bases at J, with 11 bases between. The CDR3 is made up of 14 amino acids. Germline CDR1 and CDR2: SGHRS and YFSETQ. The CDR3 DNA reads TGCGCCAGCAGCTCTACAGGGAAAAACACTGAAGCTTTCTTT. Protein: CASSSTGKNTEAFF. The full variable domain, with the rest looked up from reference TRBV5-1 and TRBJ1-1, is KAGVTQTPRYLIKTRGQQVTLSCSPISGHRSVSWYQQTPGQGLQFLFEYFSETQRNKGNFPGRFSGRQFSNSRSEMNVSTLELGDSALYLCASSSTGKNTEAFFGQGTRLTVV.

V is TRBV20-1 and J is TRBJ1-6; D gene ambiguous. CDR3 length: 12 amino acids. With 1 base removed from V and 7 bases from J, the gap between germline ends came to 5 bases. Germline V gives CDR1 DFQATT, CDR2 SNEGSKA (reference sequence). CDR3 in amino acids: CSARAINSPLHF. The CDR3, as DNA: TGCAGTGCTAGAGCTATCAATTCACCCCTCCACTTT.

The table lists this clonotype with a few counts. J is TRBJ1-1 and V is TRBV29-1; the D gene is possibly TRBD1 (5 bases). Looked up from germline, CDR1 is SQVTM and CDR2 is ANQGSEA. This CDR3 contains 18 residues. The V gene lost 0 bases and the J gene lost 1 base, with 21 bases spanning the gap. This CDR3 is CSVEDRRGPSTKNTEAFF. For the CDR3, the DNA is TGCAGCGTTGAAGATCGAAGGGGACCATCCACCAAGAACACTGAAGCTTTCTTT.

This clonotype was observed at least ten times. The chain carries TRBV12-3 or TRBV12-4 and TRBJ2-3; TRBD2 matches at 7 bases. V lost 7 bases, J lost 6 bases, and 10 bases stayed unmatched. The CDR3 has 14 amino acids. The CDR3 DNA reads TGTGCCAGCAATGCAGCGGGGCCCCGGGATACGCAGTATTTT. Residues: CASNAAGPRDTQYF.

This clonotype was seen a handful of times. The chain links TRBV20-1 to TRBJ2-3, with a possible D match to TRBD2 (6 bases). This CDR3 has 14 amino acids. Trimming took off 3 bases at V and 3 bases at J, with 13 bases between the two ends. Germline V gives CDR1 DFQATT, CDR2 SNEGSKA (reference sequence). The CDR3 DNA reads as TGCAGTGCTAGGCCCGCGGGGAGGACAGATACGCAGTATTTT. It specifies CSARPAGRTDTQYF.

This clonotype was detected ten times or more. The V and J genes are TRBV5-1 and TRBJ1-1, with a possible D match to TRBD1 (5 bases). V lost 4 bases to trimming and J lost 4 bases, with 11 bases between them. The CDR3 spans 13 residues. Germline assignment: CDR1 SGHRS and CDR2 YFSETQ. For the CDR3, the DNA is TGCGCCAGCAGCCAAAGGGGTGGCACTGAAGCTTTCTTT. It translates to CASSQRGGTEAFF.

This clonotype was counted a few times. The J gene is TRBJ1-2, the V gene TRBV7-9, with D possibly TRBD1 on 5 matching bases. Germline CDR1 SEHNR, CDR2 FQNEAQ (reference sequence). This CDR3 region has 13 residues. V lost 7 bases, J lost 8 bases, and 17 bases lay in between. The CDR3 DNA reads TGTGCCAGCATCCTGTTGGGGACGGGGGGCTACACCTTC. Translation gives CASILLGTGGYTF.

The CDR3 DNA is TGTGCCAGCAGCTCCACACAGCGAGGTAACACTGAAGCTTTCTTT. Its protein product is CASSSTQRGNTEAFF. This sequence joins TRBV7-2 and TRBJ1-1; no clear D gene. V dropped 4 bases and J dropped 2 bases, with 14 bases sitting between them. CDR1 is SGHTA and CDR2 is FQGNSA in the germline V gene. The CDR3 is 15 residues long.

The V and J genes are TRBV5-6 and TRBJ2-7; 12 positions match TRBD2. Germline values: CDR1 SGHDT, CDR2 YYEEEE. V lost 1 base, J lost 4 bases, and 6 bases stayed unmatched. This CDR3 spans 16 amino acids. CDR3 bases: TGTGCCAGCAGCTTGAGGGGGACTAGCGGGTCTTACGAGCAGTACGTC. Translated: CASSLRGTSGSYEQYV.

This clonotype occurred many times. The rearrangement joins TRBV25-1 to TRBJ2-1; the D is unclear. This CDR3 is built from 13 residues. V was cut by 5 bases and J by 6 bases, with 11 bases left in between. Germline V CDR1 and CDR2: MGHDK, SYGVNS. The CDR3 DNA is TGTGCCAGCAGTTCGGACGGAAGCAATGAGCAGTTCTTC. Translating gives CASSSDGSNEQFF.

The rearrangement uses TRBV6-1 and TRBJ2-6; TRBD1 matches 8 bases. The CDR3 extends over 16 amino acids. Germline CDR1 MNHNS, CDR2 SASEGT. The ends lost 6 bases at V and 2 bases at J; junction bases unmatched: 6. CDR3 sequence reads: CASSPPDRAGANVLTF. CDR3 nucleotides: TGTGCCAGCAGCCCACCGGACAGGGCTGGGGCCAACGTCCTGACTTTC.

The chain combines TRBV12-3 or TRBV12-4 with TRBJ1-2; D is possibly TRBD1 (5 bases). V lost 7 bases and J 8 bases, leaving 14 bases between the germline ends. The CDR3 extends over 12 amino acids. The CDR3 region is CASTLAAGGYTF. The CDR3 DNA follows: TGTGCCAGCACCCTAGCGGCAGGGGGCTACACCTTC.

This clonotype was seen at least ten times. The V and J genes are TRBV20-1 and TRBJ2-7, with 10 bases fitting TRBD2. Germline-derived CDR1 and CDR2 are DFQATT and SNEGSKA (reference sequence). The CDR3 spans 14 residues. The junction had 6 bases not matched to a gene; V was cut back by 3 bases and J by 4 bases. The CDR3 is CSASLAGAGYEQYF. The CDR3 coding sequence is TGCAGTGCTAGCCTAGCGGGAGCGGGTTACGAGCAGTACTTC.

This chain links TRBV27 with TRBJ2-3; 11 bases map to TRBD2. Per the germline V gene, CDR1 is MNHEY and CDR2 is SMNVEV (reference sequence). V gave up 7 bases and J gave up 2 bases; unmatched junction bases: 5. The CDR3 has 15 amino acids. CDR3 nucleotides: TGTGCCAGCAATCCTAGCGGGGGGTACACAGATACGCAGTATTTT. Translation gives CASNPSGGYTDTQYF.

The rearrangement links TRBV11-1 to TRBJ2-1, with TRBD2 matching over 9 bases. The CDR3 extends over 16 amino acids. CDR1 is SGHAT, CDR2 FQDESV, per germline (reference sequence). V shed 2 bases and J 0 bases; nucleotides not matched to a gene: 2. CDR3 in amino acids: CASSLRRGGSYNEQFF. In nucleotides, the CDR3 is TGTGCCAGCAGCTTACGGCGGGGGGGCTCCTACAATGAGCAGTTCTTC.

This clonotype was detected only a few times. The gene calls are TRBV12-3 or TRBV12-4 and TRBJ2-2; 7 nucleotides align to TRBD1. J lost 2 bases, V lost 6 bases, and 6 bases had no gene match. The CDR3 runs 15 residues. This CDR3 is CASSTGTVNTGELFF. The CDR3 bases are TGTGCCAGCAGCACGGGGACAGTCAACACCGGGGAGCTGTTTTTT.

This clonotype occurred many times. The rearrangement uses TRBV18 and TRBJ2-5; TRBD1 agrees at 11 bases. CDR1 is KGHSH, CDR2 LQKENI, per germline. CDR3 length equals 15 residues. V lost 3 bases, J lost 5 bases, and 5 bases stayed unmatched. CDR3 region: CASSPGQGARETQYF. The CDR3 region has the DNA TGTGCCAGCTCACCCGGACAGGGGGCCCGGGAGACCCAGTACTTC.

The V call is TRBV5-1, the J call TRBJ2-1, with D maybe TRBD2 (6 bases). The V end lost 7 bases, the J end lost 1 base, and 15 bases lay between the germline ends. This CDR3 has 15 residues. Looked up from germline, CDR1 is SGHRS and CDR2 is YFSETQ. The CDR3: CASRKSGESYNEQFF. CDR3 bases: TGCGCCAGCCGGAAGTCGGGGGAATCCTACAATGAGCAGTTCTTC.